The clone carrying this TCR beta chain was counted a single time. Its target is unknown. The data were produced by immunoSEQ multiplex PCR, yet TCRdb's version contains in-frame clones alone and is incomplete. The sample yields 40,000 to 55,000 clones, approximately 90% seen once. This sample stems from a study of T cell responses to AZD1222 COVID-19 vaccine. Study-wide results and limits: Only a handful of AZD1222 recipients, about six in all, had baseline seropositivity.

V was clipped by 3 bases and J by 3 bases; unmatched bases: 4. The CDR3 totals 15 residues. The germline V gene has CDR1 SGHRS and CDR2 YFSETQ. This specimen was peripheral blood, taken 28 days after the second AZD1222 dose. The sequence was obtained from an adult who received the AZD1222 COVID-19 vaccine. The chain has TRBV5-1 and TRBJ2-3, with 10 positions matching TRBD2. The CDR3: CASSSFSGRTDTQYF. DNA of the CDR3: TGCGCCAGCAGCTCCTTTAGCGGGAGGACAGATACGCAGTATTTT.